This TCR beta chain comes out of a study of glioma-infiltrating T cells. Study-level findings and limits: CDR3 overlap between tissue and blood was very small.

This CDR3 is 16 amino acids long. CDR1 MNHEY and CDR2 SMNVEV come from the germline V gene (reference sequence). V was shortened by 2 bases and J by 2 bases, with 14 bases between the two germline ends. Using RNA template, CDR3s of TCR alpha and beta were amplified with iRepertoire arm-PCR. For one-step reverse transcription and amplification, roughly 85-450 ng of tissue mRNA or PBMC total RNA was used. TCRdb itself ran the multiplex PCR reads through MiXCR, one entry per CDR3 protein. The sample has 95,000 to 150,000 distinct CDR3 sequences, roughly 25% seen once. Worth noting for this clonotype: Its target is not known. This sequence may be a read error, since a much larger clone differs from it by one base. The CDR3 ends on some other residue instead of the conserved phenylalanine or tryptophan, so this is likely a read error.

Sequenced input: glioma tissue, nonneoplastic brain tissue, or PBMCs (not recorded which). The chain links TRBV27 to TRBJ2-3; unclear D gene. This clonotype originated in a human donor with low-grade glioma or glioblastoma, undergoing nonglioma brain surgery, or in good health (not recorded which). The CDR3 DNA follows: TGTGCCAGCAGTTTAGGAGTTAGTGGTTTCACAGATACGCAGTATTCT. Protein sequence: CASSLGVSGFTDTQYS.